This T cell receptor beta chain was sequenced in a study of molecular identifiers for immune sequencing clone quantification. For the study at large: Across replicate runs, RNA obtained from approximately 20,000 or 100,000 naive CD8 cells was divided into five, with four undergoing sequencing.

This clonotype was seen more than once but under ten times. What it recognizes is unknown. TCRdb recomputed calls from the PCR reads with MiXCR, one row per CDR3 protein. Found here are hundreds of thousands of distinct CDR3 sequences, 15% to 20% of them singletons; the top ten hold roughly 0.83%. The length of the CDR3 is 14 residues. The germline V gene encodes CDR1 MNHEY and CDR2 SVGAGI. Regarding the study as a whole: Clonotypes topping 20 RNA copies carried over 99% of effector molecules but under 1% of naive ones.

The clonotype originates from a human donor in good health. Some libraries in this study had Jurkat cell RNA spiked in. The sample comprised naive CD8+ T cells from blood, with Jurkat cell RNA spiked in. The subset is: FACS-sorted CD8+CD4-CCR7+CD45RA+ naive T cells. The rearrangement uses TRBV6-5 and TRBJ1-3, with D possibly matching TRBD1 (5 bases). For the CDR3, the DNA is TGTGTCTCTTACGGGGGTTCCTCTGGAAACACCATATATTTT. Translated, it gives CVSYGGSSGNTIYF.